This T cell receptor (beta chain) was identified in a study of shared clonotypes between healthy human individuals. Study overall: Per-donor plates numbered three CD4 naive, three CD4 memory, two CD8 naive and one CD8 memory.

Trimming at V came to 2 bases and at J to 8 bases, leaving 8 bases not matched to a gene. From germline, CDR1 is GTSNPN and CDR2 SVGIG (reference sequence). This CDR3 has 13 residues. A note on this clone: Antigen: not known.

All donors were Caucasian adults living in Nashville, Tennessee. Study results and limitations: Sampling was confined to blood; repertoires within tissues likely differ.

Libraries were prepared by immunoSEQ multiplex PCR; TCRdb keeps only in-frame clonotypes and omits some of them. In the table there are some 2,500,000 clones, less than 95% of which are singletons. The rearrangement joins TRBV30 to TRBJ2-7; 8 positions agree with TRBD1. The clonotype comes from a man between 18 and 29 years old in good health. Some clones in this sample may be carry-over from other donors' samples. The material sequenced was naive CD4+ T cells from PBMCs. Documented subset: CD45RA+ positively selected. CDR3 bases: TGTGCCTGGAGTTCCGGGACAGGTTTCAAGCAGTACTTC. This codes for CAWSSGTGFKQYF.